Listed below are T cell receptor beta chains from one sample, sequenced in a study of human T cells and chemical hapten exposure. TCRdb reprocessed the RACE reads with MiXCR, giving one entry per CDR3 protein. The sample holds some 340,000 distinct CDR3 sequences, approximately 6.3% seen once. Sequencing used whole blood, obtained in connection with sensitization to the hapten diphenylcyclopropenone (DPC). The receptor set was obtained from a woman aged 18-30 years with alopecia areata. Some clones in this sample may be carry-over from other donors' samples. The CDR3 runs from the conserved cysteine through the conserved F or W. A D gene is named only where the DNA matches it firmly. Only part of the rows carry a size: once, few, many, or a class if the clone is expanded.

CASSYLQQETQYF | TGTGCCAGCAGCTACCTGCAACAAGAGACCCAGTACTTC | TRBV7-8 | NA | few | TRBJ2-5
CASSQVGQGVTEAFF | TGCGCCAGCAGCCAAGTAGGACAGGGGGTCACTGAAGCTTTCTTT | TRBV4-3 | TRBD1 | NA | TRBJ1-1
CSVARESGANVLTF | TGCAGCGTGGCTAGGGAGTCTGGGGCCAACGTCCTGACTTTC | TRBV29-1 | NA | few | TRBJ2-6
CASSQDPGVISPLHF | TGTGCCAGCAGCCAAGATCCAGGGGTGATCTCACCCCTCCACTTT | TRBV4-2 | NA | few | TRBJ1-6
CASSLGLAVYNEQFF | TGTGCCAGCAGCCTAGGACTAGCGGTTTACAATGAGCAGTTCTTC | TRBV5-6 | TRBD2 | few | TRBJ2-1
CASNLGRSNQPQHF | TGTGCCAGCAACCTAGGACGTAGCAATCAGCCCCAGCATTTT | TRBV7-3 | NA | few | TRBJ1-5
CASSLGEGMSGYTF | TGTGCCAGCAGCTTAGGGGAAGGTATGAGCGGCTACACCTTC | TRBV7-6 | NA | few | TRBJ1-2
CASSIRGKVSYNEQFF | TGTGCCAGCTCCATCAGGGGGAAGGTCTCCTACAATGAGCAGTTCTTC | TRBV18 | TRBD1 | few | TRBJ2-1
CSAPPWTGSYGYTF | TGCAGTGCTCCCCCATGGACAGGGAGCTATGGCTACACCTTC | TRBV20-1 | TRBD1 | NA | TRBJ1-2
CATSPTAGGTYNEQFF | TGTGCCACCAGCCCCACCGCGGGGGGCACCTACAATGAGCAGTTCTTC | TRBV24-1 | TRBD2 | many | TRBJ2-1
CASSLSLLPNEQFF | TGTGCCAGCAGCTTATCCCTTCTTCCCAATGAGCAGTTCTTC | TRBV7-9 | NA | few | TRBJ2-1
CASSSGQGGTDTQYF | TGCGCCAGCAGCTCCGGACAGGGAGGCACAGATACGCAGTATTTT | TRBV5-1 | TRBD1 | many | TRBJ2-3
CASSYGDSEQVF | TGTGCCAGCAGTTACGGCGACAGTGAACAGGTTTTT | TRBV6-6 | NA | few | TRBJ1-4
CASSQVRARSRGEQFF | TGCGCCAGCAGCCAAGTTAGGGCTAGAAGCCGGGGTGAGCAGTTCTTC | TRBV4-1 | NA | NA | TRBJ2-1
CSAWRGGYTDTQYF | TGCAGTGCTTGGCGGGGGGGCTACACAGATACGCAGTATTTT | TRBV20-1 | TRBD2 | many | TRBJ2-3
CASSPQRGFYGYTF | TGCGCCAGCAGCCCCCAAAGGGGGTTCTATGGCTACACCTTC | TRBV4-3 | NA | many | TRBJ1-2
CASSGALSTDTQYF | TGCGCCAGCTCCGGGGCCCTAAGCACAGATACGCAGTATTTT | TRBV5-1 | NA | NA | TRBJ2-3
CATEGDSTDTQYF | TGTGCCACCGAGGGGGATAGCACAGATACGCAGTATTTT | TRBV24-1 | NA | many | TRBJ2-3
CASSQGPENIQYF | TGTGCCAGCAGTCAGGGACCTGAAAACATTCAGTACTTC | TRBV6-2/TRBV6-3 | NA | many | TRBJ2-4
CAISEALGGSSTDTQYF | TGTGCCATCAGTGAGGCCCTCGGGGGGTCAAGCACAGATACGCAGTATTTT | TRBV10-3 | TRBD2 | NA | TRBJ2-3
CASRSEGVNYGYTF | TGTGCCAGCAGAAGTGAGGGAGTAAACTATGGCTACACCTTC | TRBV27 | NA | NA | TRBJ1-2
CASSSRTGRGGQNTQYF | TGTGCCAGCAGCTCGCGCACCGGGCGGGGGGGTCAAAATACGCAGTATTTT | TRBV7-2 | TRBD2 | NA | TRBJ2-3
CAPGEIEAFF | TGTGCCCCCGGAGAGATTGAAGCTTTCTTT | TRBV27 | NA | few | TRBJ1-1
CASSTGGGSNQPQHF | TGTGCCAGCTCTACAGGGGGAGGGAGCAATCAGCCCCAGCATTTT | TRBV18 | TRBD1 | NA | TRBJ1-5
CSVHLSGANVLTF | TGCAGCGTTCACCTTTCTGGGGCCAACGTCCTGACTTTC | TRBV29-1 | NA | few | TRBJ2-6
CASSGDREIFDTQYF | TGTGCCAGCAGCGGGGACAGGGAGATTTTTGATACGCAGTATTTT | TRBV7-8 | TRBD1 | few | TRBJ2-3
CASSLGTVINSPLHF | TGTGCCAGCAGCTTAGGGACAGTGATAAATTCACCCCTCCACTTT | TRBV7-9 | NA | NA | TRBJ1-6
CASTGGETQYF | TGTGCCAGCACCGGGGGAGAGACCCAGTACTTC | TRBV2 | NA | NA | TRBJ2-5
CSVEEAGADIQYF | TGCAGCGTTGAAGAGGCAGGGGCTGACATTCAGTACTTC | TRBV29-1 | NA | few | TRBJ2-4
CASSLEDRTNQPQHF | TGTGCCAGCAGCTTGGAGGACCGAACCAATCAGCCCCAGCATTTT | TRBV5-5 | NA | many | TRBJ1-5
CASMLAGAYEQFF | TGTGCCAGCATGCTAGCGGGGGCCTATGAGCAGTTCTTC | TRBV3-1 | TRBD2 | few | TRBJ2-1
CASSQEVGRGPVNTEAFF | TGCGCCAGCAGCCAAGAAGTGGGCAGGGGGCCAGTGAACACTGAAGCTTTCTTT | TRBV4-3 | TRBD1 | many | TRBJ1-1
CASSLGQASSYEQYF | TGTGCCAGCAGCTTGGGCCAGGCCAGCTCCTACGAGCAGTACTTC | TRBV7-6 | NA | many | TRBJ2-7
CASSTTSSGTYEQYF | TGTGCCAGCAGTACTACTAGCAGTGGGACGTACGAGCAGTACTTC | TRBV6-5 | NA | NA | TRBJ2-7
CASTIVQGTDTQYF | TGTGCCAGTACTATAGTCCAGGGCACAGATACGCAGTATTTT | TRBV6-6 | NA | NA | TRBJ2-3
CASGPWETYEQYF | TGTGCCAGCGGCCCCTGGGAGACCTACGAGCAGTACTTC | TRBV7-2 | NA | few | TRBJ2-7
CASSLAGGGYNEQFF | TGTGCCAGCAGCTTGGCCGGCGGGGGTTACAATGAGCAGTTCTTC | TRBV5-4 | TRBD2 | NA | TRBJ2-1
CAISERTSTDTQYF | TGTGCCATCAGTGAGCGAACTAGCACAGATACGCAGTATTTT | TRBV10-3 | NA | NA | TRBJ2-3
CASSFSPGQGNTGELFF | TGTGCCAGCAGTTTCTCCCCGGGACAGGGAAACACCGGGGAGCTGTTTTTT | TRBV28 | TRBD1 | NA | TRBJ2-2
CASSRGTGTNQPQHF | TGTGCCAGCAGCCGGGGGACAGGGACCAATCAGCCCCAGCATTTT | TRBV5-5 | TRBD1 | few | TRBJ1-5
CASSQALGTGNYEQYF | TGCGCCAGCAGCCAAGCCCTAGGTACAGGGAACTACGAGCAGTACTTC | TRBV4-3 | NA | many | TRBJ2-7
CASSSRSAGIDTEAFF | TGCGCCAGCAGCTCGCGATCGGCGGGGATCGACACTGAAGCTTTCTTT | TRBV5-1 | NA | few | TRBJ1-1
CASRRTGNNEQFF | TGCGCCAGCAGACGGACGGGGAACAATGAGCAGTTCTTC | TRBV4-1 | NA | many | TRBJ2-1
CASSPRQGSNQPQHF | TGTGCCAGCAGCCCTCGACAGGGGTCTAATCAGCCCCAGCATTTT | TRBV7-2 | TRBD1 | NA | TRBJ1-5
CAIRGEGADTQYF | TGTGCCATCAGGGGGGAGGGCGCAGATACGCAGTATTTT | TRBV10-3 | TRBD2 | NA | TRBJ2-3
CASSRDRREAFF | TGTGCCAGCAGTAGGGACAGACGTGAAGCTTTCTTT | TRBV2 | TRBD1 | many | TRBJ1-1
CASSQGLAELQETQYF | TGTGCCAGCAGCCAAGGGCTAGCGGAACTCCAAGAGACCCAGTACTTC | TRBV3-1 | TRBD2 | NA | TRBJ2-5
CASRGQTYEQYF | TGTGCCAGCAGAGGACAGACCTACGAGCAGTACTTC | TRBV25-1 | NA | few | TRBJ2-7
CSVHPGGSSGANVLTF | TGCAGCGTTCACCCGGGGGGGAGCTCTGGGGCCAACGTCCTGACTTTC | TRBV29-1 | TRBD2 | many | TRBJ2-6
CASSRPTEYTGELFF | TGTGCCAGCAGCCGCCCGACAGAATACACCGGGGAGCTGTTTTTT | TRBV7-2 | NA | many | TRBJ2-2
CASSPPDRDSYEQYF | TGTGCCAGCAGCCCACCAGACAGGGACTCCTACGAGCAGTACTTC | TRBV9 | TRBD1 | few | TRBJ2-7
CASSVAGQPVDTQYF | TGTGCCAGCAGCGTAGCGGGACAACCTGTGGATACGCAGTATTTT | TRBV9 | NA | many | TRBJ2-3
CAISAGPGEGYGYTF | TGTGCCATCAGTGCAGGCCCAGGGGAAGGCTATGGCTACACCTTC | TRBV10-3 | NA | few | TRBJ1-2
CSVEGGSSGTDTQYF | TGCAGCGTTGAAGGGGGGTCGTCTGGCACAGATACGCAGTATTTT | TRBV29-1 | NA | few | TRBJ2-3
CASSPRVGQAYGYTF | TGCGCCAGCAGCCCCCGCGTGGGACAGGCATATGGCTACACCTTC | TRBV5-1 | TRBD1 | few | TRBJ1-2
CASSRTGGFADTQYF | TGCGCCAGCAGCCGAACAGGGGGCTTCGCAGATACGCAGTATTTT | TRBV5-1 | TRBD1 | few | TRBJ2-3